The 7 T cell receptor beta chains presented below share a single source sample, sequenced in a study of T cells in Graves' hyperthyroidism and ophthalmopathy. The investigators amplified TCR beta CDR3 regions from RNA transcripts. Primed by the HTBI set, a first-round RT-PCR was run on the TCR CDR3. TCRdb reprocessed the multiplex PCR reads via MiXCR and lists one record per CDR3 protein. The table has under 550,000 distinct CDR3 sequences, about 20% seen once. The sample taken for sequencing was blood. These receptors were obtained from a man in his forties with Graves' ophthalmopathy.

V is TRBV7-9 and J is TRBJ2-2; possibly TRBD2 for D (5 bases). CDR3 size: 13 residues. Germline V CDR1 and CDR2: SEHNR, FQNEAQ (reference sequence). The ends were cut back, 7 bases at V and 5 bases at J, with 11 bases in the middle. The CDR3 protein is CASTSRETGELFF. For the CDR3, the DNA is TGTGCCAGCACTTCTCGGGAAACCGGGGAGCTGTTTTTT.

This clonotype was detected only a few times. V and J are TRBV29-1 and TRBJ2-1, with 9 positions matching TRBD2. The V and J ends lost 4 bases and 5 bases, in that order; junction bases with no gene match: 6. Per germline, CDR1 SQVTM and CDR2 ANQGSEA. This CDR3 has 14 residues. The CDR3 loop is CSVAPLAGNNEQFF. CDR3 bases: TGCAGCGTTGCCCCCCTAGCGGGAAACAATGAGCAGTTCTTC.

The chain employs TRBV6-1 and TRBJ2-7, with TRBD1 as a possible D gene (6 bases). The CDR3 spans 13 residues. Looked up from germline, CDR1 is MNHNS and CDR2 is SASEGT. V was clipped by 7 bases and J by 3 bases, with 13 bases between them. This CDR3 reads CASTGTNNYEQYF. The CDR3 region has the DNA TGTGCCAGCACAGGGACAAATAACTACGAGCAGTACTTC.

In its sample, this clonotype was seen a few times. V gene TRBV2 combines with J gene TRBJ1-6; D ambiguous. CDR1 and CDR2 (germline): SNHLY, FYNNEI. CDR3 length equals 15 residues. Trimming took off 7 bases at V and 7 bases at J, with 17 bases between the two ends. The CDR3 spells CASTPSRGENSPLHF. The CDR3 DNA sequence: TGTGCCAGCACCCCCTCCCGCGGAGAAAATTCACCCCTCCACTTT.

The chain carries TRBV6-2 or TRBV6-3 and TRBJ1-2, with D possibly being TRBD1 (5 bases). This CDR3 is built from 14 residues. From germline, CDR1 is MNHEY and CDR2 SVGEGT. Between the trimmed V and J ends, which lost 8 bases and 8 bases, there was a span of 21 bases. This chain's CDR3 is CASGNYGASGGYTF. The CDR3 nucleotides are TGTGCCAGCGGGAATTACGGGGCCTCTGGCGGCTACACCTTC.

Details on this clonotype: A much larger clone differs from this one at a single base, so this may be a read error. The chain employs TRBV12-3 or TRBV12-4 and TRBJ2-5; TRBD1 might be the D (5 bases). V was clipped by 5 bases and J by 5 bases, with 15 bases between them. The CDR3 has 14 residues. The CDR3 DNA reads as TGTGCCAGCAGTCTTAATCTTAGGGGTGAGACCCAGTACTTC. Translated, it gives CASSLNLRGETQYF.

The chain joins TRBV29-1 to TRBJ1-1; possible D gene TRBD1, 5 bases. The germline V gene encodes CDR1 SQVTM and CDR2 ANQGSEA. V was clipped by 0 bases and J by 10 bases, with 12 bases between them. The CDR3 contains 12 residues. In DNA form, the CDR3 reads TGCAGCGTTGAAGAATCGGGGCAGAGAGCTTTCTTT. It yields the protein CSVEESGQRAFF. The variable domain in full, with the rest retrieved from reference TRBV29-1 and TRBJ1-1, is SAVISQKPSRDICQRGTSLTIQCQVDSQVTMMFWYRQQPGQSLTLIATANQGSEATYESGFVIDKFPISRPNLTFSTLTVSNMSPEDSSIYLCSVEESGQRAFFGQGTRLTVV.